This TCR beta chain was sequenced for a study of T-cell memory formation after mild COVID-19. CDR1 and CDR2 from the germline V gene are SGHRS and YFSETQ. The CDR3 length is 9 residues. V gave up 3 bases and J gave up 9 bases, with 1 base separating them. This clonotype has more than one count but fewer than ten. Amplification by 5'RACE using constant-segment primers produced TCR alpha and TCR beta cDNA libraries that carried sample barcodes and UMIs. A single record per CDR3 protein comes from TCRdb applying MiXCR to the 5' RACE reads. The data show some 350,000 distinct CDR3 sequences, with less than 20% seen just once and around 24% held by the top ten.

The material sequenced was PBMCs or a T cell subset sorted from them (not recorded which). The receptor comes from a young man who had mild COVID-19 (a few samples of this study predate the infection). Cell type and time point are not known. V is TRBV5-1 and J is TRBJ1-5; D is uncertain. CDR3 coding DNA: TGCGCCAGCAGCTGGCCCCAGCATTTT. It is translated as CASSWPQHF.